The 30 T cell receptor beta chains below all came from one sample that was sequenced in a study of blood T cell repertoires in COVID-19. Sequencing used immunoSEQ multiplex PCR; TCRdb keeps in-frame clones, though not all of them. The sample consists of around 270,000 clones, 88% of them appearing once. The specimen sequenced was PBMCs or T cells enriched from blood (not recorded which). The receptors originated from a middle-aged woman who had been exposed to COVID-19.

The CDR3 DNA is TGTGCCAGCAGCCAAGCTTTAGGGACAGGACTAACCAATGAGCAGTTCTTC. This encodes CASSQALGTGLTNEQFF. This rearrangement joins TRBV14 to TRBJ2-1; 8 bases are a match to TRBD1. CDR3 size: 17 residues. Trimming cost V 1 base and J 6 bases; bases outside gene matches: 11. The germline V gene has CDR1 SGHDN and CDR2 FVKESK.

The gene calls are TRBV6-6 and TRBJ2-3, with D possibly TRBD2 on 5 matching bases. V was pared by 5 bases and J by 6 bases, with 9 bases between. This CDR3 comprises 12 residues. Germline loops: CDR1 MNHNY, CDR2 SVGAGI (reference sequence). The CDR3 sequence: CASSIPGDTQYF. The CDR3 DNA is TGTGCCAGCAGTATCCCGGGGGATACGCAGTATTTT.

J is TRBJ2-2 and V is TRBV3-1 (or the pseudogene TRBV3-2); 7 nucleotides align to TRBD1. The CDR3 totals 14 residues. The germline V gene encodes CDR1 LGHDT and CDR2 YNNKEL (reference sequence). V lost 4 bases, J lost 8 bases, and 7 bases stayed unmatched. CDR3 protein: CASSPVGGEGELFF. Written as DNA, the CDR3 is TGTGCCAGCAGCCCCGTAGGGGGCGAGGGGGAGCTGTTTTTT.

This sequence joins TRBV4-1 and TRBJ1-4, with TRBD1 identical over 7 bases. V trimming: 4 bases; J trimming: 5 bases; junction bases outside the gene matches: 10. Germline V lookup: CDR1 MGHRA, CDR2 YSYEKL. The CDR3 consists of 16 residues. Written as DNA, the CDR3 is TGCGCCAGCAGCCGAACCTCACAGGGGAAAAATGAAAAACTGTTTTTT. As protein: CASSRTSQGKNEKLFF.

The CDR3: CASGSGAEQYV. CDR3 bases: TGTGCCAGCGGGTCGGGAGCCGAGCAGTACGTC. This chain connects TRBV28 to TRBJ2-7, with a possible D match to TRBD2 (6 bases). Trimming left V 8 bases short and J 6 bases short, with 11 bases between. The CDR3 totals 11 residues. Germline V gene lookup returns CDR1 MDHEN and CDR2 SYDVKM.

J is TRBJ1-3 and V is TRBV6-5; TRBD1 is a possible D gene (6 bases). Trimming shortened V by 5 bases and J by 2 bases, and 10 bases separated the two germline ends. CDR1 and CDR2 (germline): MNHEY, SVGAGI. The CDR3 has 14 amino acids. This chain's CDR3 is CASSIWGPGNTIYF. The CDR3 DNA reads TGTGCCAGCAGTATCTGGGGGCCTGGAAACACCATATATTTT.

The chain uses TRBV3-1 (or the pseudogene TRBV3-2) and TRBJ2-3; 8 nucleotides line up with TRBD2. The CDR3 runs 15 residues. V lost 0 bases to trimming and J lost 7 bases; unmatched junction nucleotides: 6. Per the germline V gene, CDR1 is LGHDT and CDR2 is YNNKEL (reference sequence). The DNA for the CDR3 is TGTGCCAGCAGCCAAGAGGCGGGAGGCCCGAATACGCAGTATTTT. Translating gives CASSQEAGGPNTQYF.

This CDR3 is CAWSGGGMGGYTF. The DNA of the CDR3 is TGTGCCTGGAGTGGGGGGGGCATGGGTGGCTACACCTTC. This rearrangement joins TRBV30 to TRBJ1-2; a possible D gene is TRBD1 (6 bases). Germline V gene sequence: CDR1 GTSNPN, CDR2 SVGIG (reference sequence). CDR3 length: 13 amino acids. Trimming left V 1 base short and J 7 bases short, with 13 bases between.

The chain's CDR3 is CAWTGGGAMRETQYF. The CDR3 region has the DNA TGTGCCTGGACTGGCGGGGGGGCCATGAGAGAGACCCAGTACTTC. The chain is built from TRBV30 and TRBJ2-5, with 9 bases lining up with TRBD2. This CDR3 is 15 amino acids long. Per the germline V gene, CDR1 is GTSNPN and CDR2 is SVGIG (reference sequence). V lost 4 bases, J lost 4 bases, and 10 bases stayed unmatched. Drawing the rest from reference TRBV30 and TRBJ2-5, the complete variable domain is SQTIHQWPATLVQPVGSPLSLECTVEGTSNPNLYWYRQAAGRGLQLLFYSVGIGQISSEVPQNLSASRPQDRQFILSSKKLLLSDSGFYLCAWTGGGAMRETQYFGPGTRLLVL.

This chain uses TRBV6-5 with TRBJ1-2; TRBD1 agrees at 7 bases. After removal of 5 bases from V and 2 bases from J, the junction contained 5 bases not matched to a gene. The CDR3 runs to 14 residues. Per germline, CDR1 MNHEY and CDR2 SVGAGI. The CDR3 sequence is CASSRQGTNYGYTF. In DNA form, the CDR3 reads TGTGCCAGCAGTCGACAGGGCACCAACTATGGCTACACCTTC.

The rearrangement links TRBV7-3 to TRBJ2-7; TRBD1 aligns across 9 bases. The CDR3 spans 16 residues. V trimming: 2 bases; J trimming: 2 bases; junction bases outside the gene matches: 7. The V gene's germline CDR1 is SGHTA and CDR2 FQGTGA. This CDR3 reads CASSLLVGQGAYEQYF. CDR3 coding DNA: TGTGCCAGCAGCTTACTAGTGGGACAGGGAGCCTACGAGCAGTACTTC.

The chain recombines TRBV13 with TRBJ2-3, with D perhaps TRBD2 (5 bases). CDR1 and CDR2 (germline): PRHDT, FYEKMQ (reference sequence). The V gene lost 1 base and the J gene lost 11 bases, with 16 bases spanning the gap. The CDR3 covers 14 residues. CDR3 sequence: CASSLAHGRGGQYF. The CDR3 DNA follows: TGTGCCAGCAGCTTAGCTCACGGACGGGGTGGGCAGTATTTT. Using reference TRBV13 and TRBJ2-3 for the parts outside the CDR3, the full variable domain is AAGVIQSPRHLIKEKRETATLKCYPIPRHDTVYWYQQGPGQDPQFLISFYEKMQSDKGSIPDRFSAQQFSDYHSELNMSSLELGDSALYFCASSLAHGRGGQYFGPGTRLTVL.

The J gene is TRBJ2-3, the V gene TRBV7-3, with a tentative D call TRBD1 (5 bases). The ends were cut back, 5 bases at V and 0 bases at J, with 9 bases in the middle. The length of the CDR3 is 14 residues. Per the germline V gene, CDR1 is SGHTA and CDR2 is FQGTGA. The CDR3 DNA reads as TGTGCCAGCAGCCCAAGGGGTAGCACAGATACGCAGTATTTT. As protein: CASSPRGSTDTQYF.

DNA of the CDR3: TGTGCCAGCAGCCCCCGGGGGACAGATCTCACTGAAGCTTTCTTT. It translates to CASSPRGTDLTEAFF. The V gene is TRBV9, the J gene TRBJ1-1; 7 nucleotides align to TRBD1. CDR3 length: 15 residues. Germline trimming cut 4 bases from V and 4 bases from J; bases unmatched to any gene: 10. CDR1 is SGDLS and CDR2 is YYNGEE in the germline V gene.

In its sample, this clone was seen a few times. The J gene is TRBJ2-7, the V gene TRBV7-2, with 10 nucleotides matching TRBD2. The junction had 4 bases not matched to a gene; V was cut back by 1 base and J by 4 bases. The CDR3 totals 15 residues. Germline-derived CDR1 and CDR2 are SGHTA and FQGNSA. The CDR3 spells CASSLGSGGAYEQYV. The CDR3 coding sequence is TGTGCCAGCAGCTTAGGGAGCGGGGGGGCTTACGAGCAGTACGTC.

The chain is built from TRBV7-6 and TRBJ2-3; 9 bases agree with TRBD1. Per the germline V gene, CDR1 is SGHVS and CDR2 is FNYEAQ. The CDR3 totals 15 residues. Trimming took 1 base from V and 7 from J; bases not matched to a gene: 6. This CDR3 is CASSLGTGAGNTQYF. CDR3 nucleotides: TGTGCCAGCAGCTTAGGGACAGGGGCAGGTAATACGCAGTATTTT.

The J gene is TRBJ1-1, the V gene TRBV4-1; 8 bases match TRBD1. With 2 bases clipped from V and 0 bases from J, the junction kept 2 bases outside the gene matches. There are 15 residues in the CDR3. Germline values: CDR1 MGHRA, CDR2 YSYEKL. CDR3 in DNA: TGCGCCAGCAGCCAAAGACAGGGGATGAACACTGAAGCTTTCTTT. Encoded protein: CASSQRQGMNTEAFF.

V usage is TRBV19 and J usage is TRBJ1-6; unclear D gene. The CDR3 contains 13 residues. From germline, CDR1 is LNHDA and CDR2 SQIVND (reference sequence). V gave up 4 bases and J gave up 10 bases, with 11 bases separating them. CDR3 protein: CASSNLATSPLHF. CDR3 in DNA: TGTGCCAGTAGTAACCTAGCCACATCACCCCTCCACTTT.

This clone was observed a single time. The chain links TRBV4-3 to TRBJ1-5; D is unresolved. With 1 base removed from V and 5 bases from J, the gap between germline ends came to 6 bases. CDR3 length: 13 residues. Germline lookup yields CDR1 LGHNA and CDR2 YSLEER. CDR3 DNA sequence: TGCGCCAGCAGCCAAGGACGGGATCAGCCCCAGCATTTT. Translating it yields CASSQGRDQPQHF.

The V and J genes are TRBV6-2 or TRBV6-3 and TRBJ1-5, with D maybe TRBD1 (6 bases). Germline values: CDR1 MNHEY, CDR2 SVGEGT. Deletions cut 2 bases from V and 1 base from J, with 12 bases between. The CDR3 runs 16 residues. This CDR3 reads CASSYHTGKSNQPQHF. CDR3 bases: TGTGCCAGCAGTTACCATACAGGGAAGAGCAATCAGCCCCAGCATTTT.

CDR3 residues: CSVGHSGDTQYF. For the CDR3, the DNA is TGCAGCGTTGGCCATTCCGGGGATACGCAGTATTTT. The chain has TRBV29-1 and TRBJ2-3; D not certain. V was shortened by 4 bases and J by 6 bases, with 11 bases between the two germline ends. Per germline, CDR1 SQVTM and CDR2 ANQGSEA. The CDR3 sequence is 12 residues long.

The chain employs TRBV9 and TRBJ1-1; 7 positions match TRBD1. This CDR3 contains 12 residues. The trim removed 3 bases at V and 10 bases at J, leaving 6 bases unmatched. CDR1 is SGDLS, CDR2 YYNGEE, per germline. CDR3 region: CASSETRGTAFF. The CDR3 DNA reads TGTGCCAGCAGCGAAACCAGGGGGACAGCTTTCTTT.

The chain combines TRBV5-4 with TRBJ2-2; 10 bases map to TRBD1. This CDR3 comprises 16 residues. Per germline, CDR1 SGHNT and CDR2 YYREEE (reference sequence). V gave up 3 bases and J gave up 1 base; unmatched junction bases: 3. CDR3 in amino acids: CASSYGDRGNTGELFF. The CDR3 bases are TGTGCCAGCAGCTACGGGGACAGGGGGAACACCGGGGAGCTGTTTTTT.

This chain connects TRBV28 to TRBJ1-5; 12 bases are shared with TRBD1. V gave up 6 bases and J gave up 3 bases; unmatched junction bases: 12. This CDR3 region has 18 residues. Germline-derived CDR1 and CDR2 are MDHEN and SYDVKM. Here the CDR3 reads CASRSPGQGAWANQPQHF. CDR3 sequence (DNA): TGTGCCAGCAGGTCACCGGGACAGGGGGCCTGGGCCAATCAGCCCCAGCATTTT.

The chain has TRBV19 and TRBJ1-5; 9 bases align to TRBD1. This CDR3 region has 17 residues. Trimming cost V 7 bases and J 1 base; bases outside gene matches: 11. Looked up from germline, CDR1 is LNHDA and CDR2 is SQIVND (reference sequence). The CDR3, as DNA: TGTGCCAGTACACCCCGGACAGGGGTTCGGAGCAATCAGCCCCAGCATTTT. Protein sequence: CASTPRTGVRSNQPQHF.

The chain's CDR3 is CASSGLAGVWSADTQYF. As DNA, the CDR3 is TGTGCCAGCAGCGGGCTAGCGGGAGTTTGGTCGGCAGATACGCAGTATTTT. The V gene is TRBV7-9, the J gene TRBJ2-3, with 10 bases that match TRBD2. The ends lost 5 bases at V and 4 bases at J; junction bases unmatched: 12. The length of the CDR3 is 17 residues. Germline loops: CDR1 SEHNR, CDR2 FQNEAQ (reference sequence).

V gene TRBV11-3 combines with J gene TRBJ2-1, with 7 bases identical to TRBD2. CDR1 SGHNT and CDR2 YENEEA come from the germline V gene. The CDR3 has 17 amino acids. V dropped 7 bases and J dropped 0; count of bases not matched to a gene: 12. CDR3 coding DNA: TGTGCCAGCACCCAGGATATAGGACTAGGCTCCTACAATGAGCAGTTCTTC. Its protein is CASTQDIGLGSYNEQFF. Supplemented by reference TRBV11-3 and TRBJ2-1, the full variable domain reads EAGVVQSPRYKIIEKKQPVAFWCNPISGHNTLYWYLQNLGQGPELLIRYENEEAVDDSQLPKDRFSAERLKGVDSTLKIQPAELGDSAVYLCASTQDIGLGSYNEQFFGPGTRLTVL.

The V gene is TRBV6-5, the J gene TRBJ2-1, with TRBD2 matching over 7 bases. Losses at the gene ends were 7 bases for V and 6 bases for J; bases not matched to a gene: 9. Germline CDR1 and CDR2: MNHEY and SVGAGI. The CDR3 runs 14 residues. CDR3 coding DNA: TGTGCCAGCACTCTGGAGCGGGAATTCAATGAGCAGTTCTTC. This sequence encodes CASTLEREFNEQFF.

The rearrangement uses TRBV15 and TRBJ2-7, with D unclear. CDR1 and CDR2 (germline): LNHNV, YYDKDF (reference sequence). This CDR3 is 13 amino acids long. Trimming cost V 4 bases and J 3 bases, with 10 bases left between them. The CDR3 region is CATSTGLGYEQYV. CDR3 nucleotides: TGTGCCACCAGCACGGGTCTAGGCTACGAGCAGTACGTC.

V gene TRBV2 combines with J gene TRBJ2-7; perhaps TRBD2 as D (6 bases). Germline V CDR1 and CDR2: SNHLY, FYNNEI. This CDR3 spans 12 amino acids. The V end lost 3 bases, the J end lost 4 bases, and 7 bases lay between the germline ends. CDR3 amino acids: CASSDGGYEQYV. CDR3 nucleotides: TGTGCCAGCAGTGACGGAGGGTACGAGCAGTACGTC.